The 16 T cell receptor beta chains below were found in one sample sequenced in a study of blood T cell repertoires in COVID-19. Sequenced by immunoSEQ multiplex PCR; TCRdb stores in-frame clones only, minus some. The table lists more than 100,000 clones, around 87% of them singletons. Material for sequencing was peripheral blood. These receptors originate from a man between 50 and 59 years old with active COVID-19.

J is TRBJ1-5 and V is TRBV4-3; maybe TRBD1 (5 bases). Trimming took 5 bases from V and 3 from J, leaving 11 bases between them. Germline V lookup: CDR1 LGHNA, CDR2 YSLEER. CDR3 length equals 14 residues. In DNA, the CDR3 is TGCGCCAGCAGCACAGACAGCATCAATCAGCCCCAGCATTTT. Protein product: CASSTDSINQPQHF.

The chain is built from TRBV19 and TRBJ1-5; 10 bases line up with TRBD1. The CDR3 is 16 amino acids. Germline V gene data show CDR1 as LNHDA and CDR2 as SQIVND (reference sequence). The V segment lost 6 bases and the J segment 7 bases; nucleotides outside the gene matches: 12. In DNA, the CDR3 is TGTGCCAGTAGAGCCTCCGGGACAGGGGATCACCAGCCCCAGCATTTT. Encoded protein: CASRASGTGDHQPQHF.

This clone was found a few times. CDR3 coding DNA: TGCGCCAGCAGCCAGGGGCCGGGACAGGCGAACACCGGGGAGCTGTTTTTT. Residues: CASSQGPGQANTGELFF. The chain has TRBV4-1 and TRBJ2-2; 8 bases are shared with TRBD1. Germline CDR1 and CDR2: MGHRA and YSYEKL. V dropped 3 bases and J dropped 0; count of bases not matched to a gene: 6. The CDR3 is 17 residues long.

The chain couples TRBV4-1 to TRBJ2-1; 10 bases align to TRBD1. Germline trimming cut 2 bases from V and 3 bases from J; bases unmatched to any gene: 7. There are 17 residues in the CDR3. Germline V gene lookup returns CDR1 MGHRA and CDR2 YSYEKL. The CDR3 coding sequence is TGCGCCAGCAGCCAAAGGGTGGGGGACAGGGGCTACAATGAGCAGTTCTTC. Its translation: CASSQRVGDRGYNEQFF.

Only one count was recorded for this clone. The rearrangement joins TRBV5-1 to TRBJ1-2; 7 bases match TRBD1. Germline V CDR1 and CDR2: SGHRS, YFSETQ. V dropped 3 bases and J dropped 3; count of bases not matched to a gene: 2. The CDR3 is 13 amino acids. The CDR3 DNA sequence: TGCGCCAGCAGCTCTACAGGGGACTATGGCTACACCTTC. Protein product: CASSSTGDYGYTF. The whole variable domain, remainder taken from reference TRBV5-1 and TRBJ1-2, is KAGVTQTPRYLIKTRGQQVTLSCSPISGHRSVSWYQQTPGQGLQFLFEYFSETQRNKGNFPGRFSGRQFSNSRSEMNVSTLELGDSALYLCASSSTGDYGYTFGSGTRLTVV.

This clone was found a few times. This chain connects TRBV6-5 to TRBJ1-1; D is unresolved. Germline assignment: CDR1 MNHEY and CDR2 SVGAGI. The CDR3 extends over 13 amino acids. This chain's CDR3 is CALSITLYTEAFF. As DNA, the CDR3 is TGTGCACTTTCTATAACCCTTTACACTGAAGCTTTCTTT.

CDR3 sequence: CASRPRWVGAASTDTQYF. CDR3 in DNA: TGTGCCAGCAGGCCCCGTTGGGTTGGGGCAGCCTCCACAGATACGCAGTATTTT. The chain employs TRBV27 and TRBJ2-3, with a weak D call TRBD1 (5 bases). The germline V and J ends were trimmed by 6 bases and 2 bases, with 24 bases remaining between them. The CDR3 is 18 residues long. Germline lookup yields CDR1 MNHEY and CDR2 SMNVEV (reference sequence).

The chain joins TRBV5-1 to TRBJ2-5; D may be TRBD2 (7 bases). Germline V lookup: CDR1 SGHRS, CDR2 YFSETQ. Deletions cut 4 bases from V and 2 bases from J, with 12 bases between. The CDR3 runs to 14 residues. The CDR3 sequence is CASSPGGPQETQYF. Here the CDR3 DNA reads TGCGCCAGCAGCCCGGGGGGCCCACAAGAGACCCAGTACTTC.

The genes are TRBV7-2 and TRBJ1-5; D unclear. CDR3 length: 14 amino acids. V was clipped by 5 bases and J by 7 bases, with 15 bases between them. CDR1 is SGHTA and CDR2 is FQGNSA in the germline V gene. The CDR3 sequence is CASSSRGGSQPQHF. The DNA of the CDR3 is TGTGCCAGCAGCAGCCGGGGAGGGAGCCAGCCCCAGCATTTT.

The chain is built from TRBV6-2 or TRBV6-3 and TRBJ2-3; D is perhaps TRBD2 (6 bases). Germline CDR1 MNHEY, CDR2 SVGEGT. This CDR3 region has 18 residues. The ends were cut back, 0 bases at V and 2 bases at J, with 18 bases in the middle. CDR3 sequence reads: CASSYSGPGTYFTDTQYF. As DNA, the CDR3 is TGTGCCAGCAGTTACTCTGGCCCCGGGACTTACTTCACAGATACGCAGTATTTT.

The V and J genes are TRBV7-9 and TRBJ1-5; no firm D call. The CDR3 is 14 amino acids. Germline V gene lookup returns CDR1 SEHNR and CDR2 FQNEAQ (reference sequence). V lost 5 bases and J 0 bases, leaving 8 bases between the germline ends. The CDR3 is CASSGGFSNQPQHF. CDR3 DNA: TGTGCCAGCAGCGGAGGTTTTAGCAATCAGCCCCAGCATTTT.

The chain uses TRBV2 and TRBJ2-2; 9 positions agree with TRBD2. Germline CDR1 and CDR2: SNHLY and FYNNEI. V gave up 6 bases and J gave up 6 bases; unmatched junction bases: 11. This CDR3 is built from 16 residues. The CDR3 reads CASRVQAGGPPGELFF. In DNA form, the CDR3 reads TGTGCCAGCAGGGTCCAAGCGGGGGGCCCCCCCGGGGAGCTGTTTTTT.

CDR3 DNA sequence: TGTGCCACCAGGCCACAGGGGGCGTTTACTGAAGCTTTCTTT. The encoded protein is CATRPQGAFTEAFF. The V call is TRBV2, the J call TRBJ1-1; 9 bases line up with TRBD1. CDR3 length: 14 residues. Germline-derived CDR1 and CDR2 are SNHLY and FYNNEI. The V gene end was trimmed by 10 bases and the J gene end by 5 bases; junction bases not matched to a gene: 11.

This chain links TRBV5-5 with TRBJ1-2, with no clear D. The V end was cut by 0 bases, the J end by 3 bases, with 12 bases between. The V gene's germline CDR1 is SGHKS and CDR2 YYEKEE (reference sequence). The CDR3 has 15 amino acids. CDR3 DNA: TGTGCCAGCAGCTTGGTTATCGGTAATCACTATGGCTACACCTTC. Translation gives CASSLVIGNHYGYTF.

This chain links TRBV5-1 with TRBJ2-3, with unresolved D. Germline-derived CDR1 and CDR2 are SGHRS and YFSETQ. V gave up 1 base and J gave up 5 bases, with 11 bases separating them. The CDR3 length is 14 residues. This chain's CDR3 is CASSLRSRGDTQYF. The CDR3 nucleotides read TGCGCCAGCAGCTTGAGGAGCCGCGGAGATACGCAGTATTTT.

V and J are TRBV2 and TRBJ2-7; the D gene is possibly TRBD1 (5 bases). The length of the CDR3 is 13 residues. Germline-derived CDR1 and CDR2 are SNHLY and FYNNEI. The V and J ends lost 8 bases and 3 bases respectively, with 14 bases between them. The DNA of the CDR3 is TGTGCCAGCGGTGGGGCTCAGGGCTACGAGCAGTACTTC. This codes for CASGGAQGYEQYF.